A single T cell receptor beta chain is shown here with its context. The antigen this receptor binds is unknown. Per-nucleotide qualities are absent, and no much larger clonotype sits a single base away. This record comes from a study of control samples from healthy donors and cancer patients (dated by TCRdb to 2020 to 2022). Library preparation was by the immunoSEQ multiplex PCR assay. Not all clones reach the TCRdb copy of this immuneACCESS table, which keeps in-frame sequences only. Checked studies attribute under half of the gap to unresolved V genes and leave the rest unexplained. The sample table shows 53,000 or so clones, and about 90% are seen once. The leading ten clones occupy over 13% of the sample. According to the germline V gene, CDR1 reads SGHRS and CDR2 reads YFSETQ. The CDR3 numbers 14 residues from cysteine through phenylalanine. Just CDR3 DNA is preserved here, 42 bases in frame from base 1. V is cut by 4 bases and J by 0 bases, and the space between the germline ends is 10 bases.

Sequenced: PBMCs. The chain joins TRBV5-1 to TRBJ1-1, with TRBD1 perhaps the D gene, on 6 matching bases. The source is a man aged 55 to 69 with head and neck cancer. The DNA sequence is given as TGCGCCAGCAGCCACGACAGGATGAACACTGAAGCTTTCTTT. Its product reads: CASSHDRMNTEAFF.